The 6 T cell receptor beta chains below all came from one sample that was sequenced in a study of blood T cell repertoires in COVID-19. Here immunoSEQ multiplex PCR was the method, and the copy in TCRdb shows in-frame clones only, minus some. The sample lists about 44,000 clones; roughly nine tenths were seen once. The sequenced material came from peripheral blood. These receptors came from a man in his fifties or sixties with COVID-19, enrolled during active disease.

The chain combines TRBV6-2 or TRBV6-3 with TRBJ1-1; 7 bases match TRBD1. The CDR3 contains 16 residues. Germline V gene lookup returns CDR1 MNHEY and CDR2 SVGEGT. Trimming removed 0 bases from V and 2 bases from J; junction bases left unmatched: 6. Here the CDR3 reads CASSYSAGTANTEAFF. The CDR3 DNA reads TGTGCCAGCAGTTACTCCGCCGGGACAGCAAACACTGAAGCTTTCTTT.

V gene TRBV9 combines with J gene TRBJ2-6; D unresolved. Trimming removed 4 bases at V and 2 bases at J, with 7 bases between. From germline, CDR1 is SGDLS and CDR2 YYNGEE. The CDR3 loop spans 14 amino acids. In DNA, the CDR3 is TGTGCCAGCAGCCCAACAGCTGGGGCCAACGTCCTGACTTTC. Protein product: CASSPTAGANVLTF.

This clone was detected only once. This chain links TRBV30 with TRBJ2-1; TRBD2 matches 10 bases. This CDR3 contains 19 residues. CDR1 is GTSNPN, CDR2 SVGIG, per germline (reference sequence). V was clipped by 2 bases and J by 1 base; unmatched bases: 14. In DNA form, the CDR3 reads TGTGCCTGGAGTCGCGGAGGACTAGCGGATGGTCTGTCCTACAATGAGCAGTTCTTC. Translation gives CAWSRGGLADGLSYNEQFF.

J is TRBJ1-5 and V is TRBV5-1; D is ambiguous. The germline V and J ends were trimmed by 4 bases and 4 bases, with 15 bases remaining between them. Germline V gene sequence: CDR1 SGHRS, CDR2 YFSETQ. The CDR3 sequence is 15 residues long. The CDR3 region is CASSPLPGWNQPQHF. In DNA, the CDR3 is TGCGCCAGCAGCCCCCTGCCGGGTTGGAATCAGCCCCAGCATTTT.

This clone was counted once. The chain combines TRBV15 with TRBJ1-6, with 9 bases matching TRBD1. Germline V CDR1 and CDR2: LNHNV, YYDKDF (reference sequence). This CDR3 has 16 amino acids. J gave up 10 bases and V 0 bases, and 7 bases lay outside the gene matches. In DNA, the CDR3 is TGTGCCACCAGCAGAGATCTAGGCGGACAGGGGTCACCCCTCCACTTT. It encodes CATSRDLGGQGSPLHF.

The chain combines TRBV29-1 with TRBJ1-6, with D perhaps TRBD1 (6 bases). The CDR3 loop spans 14 amino acids. CDR1 SQVTM and CDR2 ANQGSEA come from the germline V gene. V was shortened by 6 bases and J by 10 bases, with 19 bases between the two germline ends. Here the CDR3 DNA reads TGCAGCGTCAAGGGTACAGGGCTTGAATCACCCCTCCACTTT. Amino acid sequence: CSVKGTGLESPLHF.